The clone carrying this TCR beta chain was counted at least ten times. Via MiXCR, TCRdb re-called the RT-PCR reads, giving one row per CDR3 protein. There are about 680,000 distinct CDR3 sequences in the sample; approximately 14% occur only once, and 3.6% lies in the top ten. Germline values: CDR1 MNHNY, CDR2 SVGAGI (reference sequence). The V segment lost 1 base and the J segment 4 bases; nucleotides outside the gene matches: 5. CDR3 size: 15 residues. The sample was memory CD4+ T cells from blood. The chain uses TRBV6-6 and TRBJ2-7, with 9 bases lining up with TRBD1. This clonotype was obtained from a female donor in good health, serving as a healthy control. CDR3 sequence: CASSYFPGQGYEQYF. The DNA for the CDR3 is TGTGCCAGCAGTTACTTCCCGGGACAGGGATACGAGCAGTACTTC.